Listed below are T cell receptor beta chains from one sample, sequenced in a study of blood T cell repertoires in COVID-19. Sequencing was performed with immunoSEQ multiplex PCR; in TCRdb, only in-frame clones are kept and a portion is missing. The data show 43,000 or so clones, roughly 87% seen once. Sequencing used peripheral blood. These receptors came from a man in his sixties with active COVID-19. The CDR3 runs from the conserved cysteine through the conserved F or W. D genes are given only for firm matches. A row's size may be missing; if present it is once, few, many or a size class.

D	V	J	size	CDR3	DNA
TRBD2	TRBV6-1	TRBJ2-7	few	CASSDERGSYEQYF	TGTGCCAGCAGTGACGAGCGGGGCTCCTACGAGCAGTACTTC
TRBD1	TRBV6-5	TRBJ2-5	.	CASSSGGLVQETQYF	TGTGCCAGCAGCTCAGGGGGCTTGGTACAAGAGACCCAGTACTTC
TRBD1	TRBV19	TRBJ2-3	medium-sized	CASRGQDTDTQYF	TGTGCCAGCCGGGGACAGGATACGGATACGCAGTATTTT
.	TRBV2	TRBJ1-3	.	CASSPTGGNTIYF	TGTGCCAGCAGCCCGACGGGTGGAAACACCATATATTTT
.	TRBV7-9	TRBJ2-7	.	CASSLTGPNEQYF	TGTGCCAGCAGCTTAACCGGTCCCAACGAGCAGTACTTC
.	TRBV7-3	TRBJ2-2	.	CASSAGGGNTGELFF	TGTGCCAGCAGCGCCGGTGGAGGGAACACCGGGGAGCTGTTTTTT
.	TRBV6-2/TRBV6-3	TRBJ1-6	.	CASSYRENNSPLHF	TGTGCCAGCAGTTACCGGGAGAATAATTCACCCCTCCACTTT
TRBD2	TRBV4-3	TRBJ2-7	.	CASSKDRGLAGGRWYF	TGCGCCAGCAGCAAGGACAGGGGCCTAGCGGGGGGGCGTTGGTACTTC
TRBD1	TRBV29-1	TRBJ2-5	.	CSVGVGDRGETQYF	TGCAGCGTTGGAGTCGGGGACAGGGGTGAGACCCAGTACTTC
TRBD1	TRBV5-6	TRBJ2-4	.	CASSLTGVGNIQYF	TGTGCCAGCAGCTTGACAGGGGTGGGAAACATTCAGTACTTC
.	TRBV11-3	TRBJ2-1	.	CASSKQGQGGNEQFF	TGTGCCAGCAGCAAACAAGGACAGGGAGGGAATGAGCAGTTCTTC
.	TRBV18	TRBJ1-2	once	CASSPSGQSYGYTF	TGTGCCAGCTCACCGTCCGGACAAAGCTATGGCTACACCTTC
TRBD1	TRBV27	TRBJ1-6	.	CASRGRETGYSPLHF	TGTGCCAGCAGGGGTCGGGAGACAGGGTATTCACCCCTCCACTTT
TRBD2	TRBV2	TRBJ2-1	.	CASSPSSGRGSYNEQFF	TGTGCCAGCAGTCCTAGTAGCGGGAGGGGTTCCTACAATGAGCAGTTCTTC
.	TRBV10-3	TRBJ2-7	once	CAISEGGRGLTDEQYF	TGTGCCATCAGTGAGGGGGGGAGGGGGTTAACCGACGAGCAGTACTTC